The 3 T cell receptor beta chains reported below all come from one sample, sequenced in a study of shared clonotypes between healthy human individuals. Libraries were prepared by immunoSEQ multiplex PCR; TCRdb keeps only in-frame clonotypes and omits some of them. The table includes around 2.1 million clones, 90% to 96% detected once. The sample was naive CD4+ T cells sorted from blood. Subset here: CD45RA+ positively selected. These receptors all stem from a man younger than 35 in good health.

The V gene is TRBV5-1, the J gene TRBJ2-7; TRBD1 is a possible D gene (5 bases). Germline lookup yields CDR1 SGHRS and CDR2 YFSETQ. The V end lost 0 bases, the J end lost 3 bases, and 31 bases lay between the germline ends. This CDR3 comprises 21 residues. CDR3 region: CASSLVKIAPSAPYQGYEQYF. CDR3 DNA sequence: TGCGCCAGCAGCTTGGTAAAAATCGCCCCTAGTGCGCCCTATCAGGGCTACGAGCAGTACTTC. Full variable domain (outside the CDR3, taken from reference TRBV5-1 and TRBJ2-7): KAGVTQTPRYLIKTRGQQVTLSCSPISGHRSVSWYQQTPGQGLQFLFEYFSETQRNKGNFPGRFSGRQFSNSRSEMNVSTLELGDSALYLCASSLVKIAPSAPYQGYEQYFGPGTRLTVT.

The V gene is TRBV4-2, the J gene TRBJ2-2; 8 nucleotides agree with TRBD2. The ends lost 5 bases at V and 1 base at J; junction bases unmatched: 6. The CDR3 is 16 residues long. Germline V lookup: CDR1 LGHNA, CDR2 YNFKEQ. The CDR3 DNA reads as TGTGCCAGCAGCACCCGACTAGCGAAGAACACCGGGGAGCTGTTTTTT. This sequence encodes CASSTRLAKNTGELFF.

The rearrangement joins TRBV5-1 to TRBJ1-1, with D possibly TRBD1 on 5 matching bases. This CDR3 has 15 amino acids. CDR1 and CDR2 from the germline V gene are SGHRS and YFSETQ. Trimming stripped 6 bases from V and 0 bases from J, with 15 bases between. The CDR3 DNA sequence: TGCGCCAGCACAGCAGAGCCAGGGATGAACACTGAAGCTTTCTTT. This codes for CASTAEPGMNTEAFF.